This passage covers 15 T cell receptor beta chains from one sample sequenced in a study of response to subunit inactivated influenza vaccine (dated by TCRdb to 2017 to 2018). Library preparation used RT-PCR. The sequencer was an Illumina HiSeq 2500. Clones were called with MiXCR by TCRdb after fastp trimmed the public reads at Q25, and only in-frame beta chains were retained. When rows share a CDR3 protein, they turn into one entry using the most common DNA and genes. The sample profile shows around 470,000 distinct CDR3 sequences; less than 7.5% of them were found once. Approximately 14% of the sample lies in the top ten. The sample was PBMCs from blood, taken roughly 24 months after vaccination. All receptors come from a man between 50 and 75 years old who received an inactivated influenza vaccine. Donor details come from another sample of the same person, matched by shared clones.

This sequence joins TRBV4-3 and TRBJ2-7, with TRBD1 matching 8 bases. This CDR3 has 16 amino acids. Germline trimming cut 1 base from V and 2 bases from J; bases unmatched to any gene: 7. Per the germline V gene, CDR1 is LGHNA and CDR2 is YSLEER. CDR3 in amino acids: CASSQAPGQAAYEQYF. CDR3 bases: TGCGCCAGCAGCCAAGCTCCGGGACAGGCTGCCTACGAGCAGTACTTC.

This clonotype was observed a handful of times. The J gene is TRBJ2-3, the V gene TRBV12-3 or TRBV12-4; no definite D call. The CDR3 has 12 amino acids. Trimming removed 1 base at V and 10 bases at J, with 9 bases between. The CDR3 DNA reads as TGTGCCAGCAGTTTAGGAGGTTCATCGCAGTATTTT. Translating gives CASSLGGSSQYF.

This clonotype was detected only a few times. The chain employs TRBV15 and TRBJ2-6; D gene unclear. CDR3 length: 16 residues. V lost 5 bases, J lost 3 bases, and 14 bases lay in between. CDR1 and CDR2 from the germline V gene are LNHNV and YYDKDF (reference sequence). The CDR3 reads CATSGRGVSGANVLTF. The CDR3 DNA reads as TGTGCCACCAGCGGAAGAGGCGTCAGTGGGGCCAACGTCCTGACTTTC.

This clonotype appeared a few times. This sequence may be a read error, since a much larger clone differs from it by one base. The chain couples TRBV20-1 to TRBJ2-1, with TRBD2 matching over 8 bases. Per germline, CDR1 DFQATT and CDR2 SNEGSKA (reference sequence). The length of the CDR3 is 16 residues. CDR3 in DNA: TGCTGTGCTCCCTCCGAACTAGCGGAGGCCTACAATGAGCAGTTCTTC. It yields the protein CCAPSELAEAYNEQFF.

This clonotype was counted only a few times. The chain has TRBV27 and TRBJ2-3; TRBD2 agrees at 7 bases. This CDR3 spans 15 amino acids. From germline, CDR1 is MNHEY and CDR2 SMNVEV (reference sequence). Losses at the gene ends were 1 base for V and 1 base for J; bases not matched to a gene: 2. CDR3: CASSLWGRGTDTQYF. The CDR3 DNA reads TGTGCCAGCAGTTTATGGGGGAGGGGCACAGATACGCAGTATTTT.

This clonotype has ten or more counts. V is TRBV10-3 and J is TRBJ2-3; 12 positions match TRBD2. V lost 6 bases, J lost 3 bases, and 10 bases stayed unmatched. The CDR3 length is 17 residues. Germline CDR1 reads ENHRY; CDR2 reads SYGVKD. Here the CDR3 reads CAIRPMASGGETDTQYF. The DNA of the CDR3 is TGTGCCATCAGGCCAATGGCTAGCGGGGGGGAGACAGATACGCAGTATTTT.

This clonotype was found a few times. The J gene is TRBJ2-7, the V gene TRBV27; D is perhaps TRBD1 (5 bases). The CDR3 totals 13 residues. With 2 bases removed from V and 7 bases from J, the gap between germline ends came to 12 bases. In germline, CDR1 is MNHEY, CDR2 SMNVEV (reference sequence). For the CDR3, the DNA is TGTGCCAGCAGTTTACTTCCGGACACAGAGCAGTACTTC. It specifies CASSLLPDTEQYF.

There are a few counts of this clonotype. This chain connects TRBV20-1 to TRBJ2-3, with TRBD1 matching 8 bases. Trimming took 6 bases from V and 3 from J; bases not matched to a gene: 11. The CDR3 extends over 15 amino acids. CDR1 DFQATT and CDR2 SNEGSKA come from the germline V gene (reference sequence). The CDR3 bases are TGCAGTGCCTTACCCTCCCAGGGGGCGACAGATACGCAGTATTTT. Encoded protein: CSALPSQGATDTQYF.

In this sample, this clonotype turned up a few times. V and J are TRBV6-2 or TRBV6-3 and TRBJ2-5; 12 bases map to TRBD2. Germline V gene data show CDR1 as MNHEY and CDR2 as SVGEGT. V gave up 1 base and J gave up 4 bases; unmatched junction bases: 4. This CDR3 region has 16 residues. Here the CDR3 reads CASSYFGLAGRETQYF. In DNA form, the CDR3 reads TGTGCCAGCAGTTACTTTGGACTAGCGGGGCGAGAGACCCAGTACTTC.

On this clonotype itself: At one end the junction does not follow the germline gene, possibly because of a read error. The chain is built from TRBV7-4 and TRBJ2-7, with TRBD2 as a possible D gene (5 bases). Germline-derived CDR1 and CDR2 are SGHVT and SQSDAQ. The CDR3 loop spans 13 amino acids. The CDR3 spells CASSRDRPYEEDF. CDR3 nucleotides: TGTGCCAGCAGCAGAGATAGGCCCTACGAGGAGGACTTC.

This clonotype was detected only a few times. The rearrangement uses TRBV28 and TRBJ1-2; 9 bases match TRBD1. Germline CDR1 and CDR2: MDHEN and SYDVKM. The V segment lost 5 bases and the J segment 3 bases; nucleotides outside the gene matches: 4. The CDR3 extends over 14 amino acids. CDR3 in DNA: TGTGCCAGCAGTGCACAGGGGGCGGACTATGGCTACACCTTC. Translation: CASSAQGADYGYTF.

The chain joins TRBV20-1 to TRBJ2-1; tentative D call: TRBD2 (6 bases). Germline V gene sequence: CDR1 DFQATT, CDR2 SNEGSKA (reference sequence). The CDR3 is 14 residues long. The ends were cut back, 6 bases at V and 0 bases at J, with 12 bases in the middle. The chain's CDR3 is CSATLATSYNEQFF. The CDR3 bases are TGCAGTGCAACTCTAGCGACCTCCTACAATGAGCAGTTCTTC.

This chain joins TRBV12-3 or TRBV12-4 and TRBJ2-7; 12 bases are shared with TRBD2. The CDR3 contains 12 residues. V was pared by 6 bases and J by 8 bases, with 2 bases of the junction left unmatched. The CDR3 DNA reads as TGTGCCAGCAGAGGACTAGCGGGGCAGCAGTACTTC. This sequence encodes CASRGLAGQQYF.

This chain joins TRBV6-5 and TRBJ2-1; 11 bases map to TRBD1. There are 15 residues in the CDR3. V gave up 4 bases and J gave up 6 bases; unmatched junction bases: 5. Germline V gene sequence: CDR1 MNHEY, CDR2 SVGAGI. The CDR3 DNA follows: TGTGCCAGCAGTTGGACCGGGACAGGGGGCAATGAGCAGTTCTTC. Its translation is CASSWTGTGGNEQFF.

This chain joins TRBV24-1 and TRBJ1-3, with D hard to call. V was clipped by 4 bases and J by 4 bases, with 7 bases between them. This CDR3 contains 13 residues. Germline V gene lookup returns CDR1 KGHDR and CDR2 SFDVKD. CDR3 region: CATSDWSGNTIYF. Here the CDR3 DNA reads TGTGCCACCAGTGACTGGTCCGGAAACACCATATATTTT.